This T cell receptor gamma chain was recovered during a study of gamma-delta T cells after stem cell transplantation. TCRdb redid clone calling on the RT-PCR reads using CATT. Of some 3,000 gamma-chain clones listed, roughly 18% are singletons. In germline, CDR1 is VTNTFY, CDR2 YDVSTARD (reference sequence). The CDR3 extends over 13 amino acids. The J segment lost 2 bases and the V segment lost 5 bases, leaving 6 bases of the junction unmatched. The clonotype originates from a human donor. It is not recorded whose cells these are; they may come from a transplant donor. The chain uses TRGV3 and TRGJ1 or TRGJ2. Input material: gamma-delta T cells. The CDR3 DNA reads TGTGCCACCTGGGCCAGAGATTATTATAAGAAACTCTTT. This gives the protein CATWARDYYKKLF.